A selection of T cell receptor beta chains follows, all from one sample in a study of CD8 T cells in ankylosing spondylitis. TCRdb recomputed calls from the 5' RACE reads with MiXCR, one row per CDR3 protein. The table has about 500,000 distinct CDR3 sequences, roughly 5.3% seen once. Source material: blood, either unsorted or a sorted T cell fraction (not recorded which). Receptors were obtained from a male donor with ankylosing spondylitis. Each CDR3 is given with its conserved first and last residue. A D gene is named only where the DNA matches it firmly. Clone size appears in some rows only: once, few, many, or a class for an expanded clone.

d_gene	v_gene	abundance	j_gene	CDR3aa	CDR3nt
TRBD1	TRBV7-2	many	TRBJ1-2	CASRPIGTGDGYTF	TGTGCCAGCAGACCAATTGGGACAGGGGACGGCTACACCTTC
NA	TRBV5-5	many	TRBJ2-7	CASRRGAPTYEQYF	TGTGCCAGCCGCCGGGGGGCACCCACCTACGAGCAGTACTTC
NA	TRBV6-1	few	TRBJ2-3	CASSPGTLAADTQYF	TGTGCCAGCAGTCCCGGGACACTAGCAGCAGATACGCAGTATTTT
NA	TRBV29-1	many	TRBJ1-1	CSSLGGGGNTEAFF	TGCAGCTCCCTCGGGGGGGGCGGGAACACTGAAGCTTTCTTT
NA	TRBV28	many	TRBJ1-6	CASSYARTSPLHF	TGTGCCAGCAGTTATGCGAGGACTTCACCCCTCCACTTT
TRBD1	TRBV25-1	many	TRBJ1-5	CASSPAGQGVFSNQPQHF	TGTGCCAGCAGTCCCGCGGGACAGGGGGTTTTCAGCAATCAGCCCCAGCATTTT
NA	TRBV9	many	TRBJ1-2	CASSVGIGAGYGYTF	TGTGCCAGCAGCGTCGGGATAGGGGCAGGGTATGGCTACACCTTC
NA	TRBV4-3	many	TRBJ2-3	CASSLIGGSTDTQYF	TGCGCCAGCAGCCTCATTGGGGGTAGCACAGATACGCAGTATTTT
NA	TRBV4-3	many	TRBJ2-3	CASSQDSEDTQYF	TGCGCCAGCAGCCAAGACTCGGAGGATACGCAGTATTTT
NA	TRBV5-1	NA	TRBJ1-1	CASNTRKNTEAFF	TGCGCCAGCAATACCCGGAAAAACACTGAAGCTTTCTTT
TRBD1	TRBV12-3/TRBV12-4	many	TRBJ2-7	CASSPDRISYEQYF	TGTGCCAGCAGCCCGGACAGGATCTCCTACGAGCAGTACTTC
TRBD1	TRBV6-2/TRBV6-3	many	TRBJ2-7	CASSPSGTGFDEQYF	TGTGCCAGCAGTCCGAGCGGGACAGGGTTTGACGAGCAGTACTTC
NA	TRBV20-1	many	TRBJ2-3	CSASKSPERDTQYF	TGCAGTGCTAGTAAGAGTCCCGAACGAGATACGCAGTATTTT
TRBD2	TRBV5-1	many	TRBJ2-3	CASSLGLAESTDTQYF	TGCGCCAGCAGCTTGGGACTAGCGGAGAGCACAGATACGCAGTATTTT
TRBD1	TRBV12-3/TRBV12-4	few	TRBJ1-1	CASRVTGGYTEAFF	TGTGCCAGCCGAGTGACAGGGGGCTATACTGAAGCTTTCTTT
NA	TRBV5-1	many	TRBJ2-7	CASRPEWKIGEQYF	TGCGCCAGCAGACCCGAGTGGAAGATCGGCGAGCAGTACTTC
NA	TRBV7-8	many	TRBJ2-5	CASSFGEQETQYF	TGTGCCAGCAGCTTCGGTGAGCAAGAGACCCAGTACTTC
NA	TRBV9	few	TRBJ2-6	CASSPSGTLPSGANVLTF	TGTGCCAGCAGCCCTTCCGGGACCCTACCCTCTGGGGCCAACGTCCTGACTTTC
NA	TRBV5-1	many	TRBJ1-2	CASSLVANYGYTF	TGCGCCAGCAGCTTAGTAGCTAACTATGGCTACACCTTC
NA	TRBV24-1	many	TRBJ1-2	CATSGGDFGYTF	TGTGCCACCTCTGGGGGGGATTTTGGCTACACCTTC
NA	TRBV20-1	many	TRBJ1-2	CSAPESGAPLYGYTF	TGCAGTGCTCCCGAATCGGGGGCGCCCCTTTATGGCTACACCTTC
NA	TRBV5-1	NA	TRBJ2-4	CASSLGWGAAKNIQYF	TGCGCCAGCAGCTTGGGATGGGGGGCTGCCAAAAACATTCAGTACTTC
NA	TRBV20-1	many	TRBJ1-2	CSAKTPYGYTF	TGCAGTGCGAAGACTCCCTATGGCTACACCTTC
NA	TRBV20-1	few	TRBJ2-5	CSAIDGATLAYQETQYF	TGCAGTGCTATCGACGGGGCGACCTTAGCATACCAAGAGACCCAGTACTTC
NA	TRBV20-1	many	TRBJ2-3	CSAEVFGMVTDTQYF	TGCAGTGCGGAGGTTTTTGGGATGGTCACAGATACGCAGTATTTT
NA	TRBV5-1	NA	TRBJ2-1	CASSQTLIYNEQFF	TGCGCCAGCAGCCAAACTCTAATTTACAATGAGCAGTTCTTC
NA	TRBV6-1	few	TRBJ1-4	CASSPGMGNEKLFF	TGTGCCAGCAGCCCCGGGATGGGGAATGAAAAACTGTTTTTT
NA	TRBV20-1	many	TRBJ2-3	CSALDLVGTDTQYF	TGCAGTGCTCTCGACTTGGTTGGCACAGATACGCAGTATTTT
NA	TRBV11-1	many	TRBJ2-3	CASSSVIADTQYF	TGTGCCAGCAGCTCCGTCATTGCAGATACGCAGTATTTT
TRBD2	TRBV12-3/TRBV12-4	few	TRBJ2-5	CAISLASWGLAMGKETQYF	TGTGCCATCAGTTTAGCCTCTTGGGGACTAGCTATGGGTAAAGAGACCCAGTACTTC
NA	TRBV9	few	TRBJ2-3	CASSVAPGIMGTDTQYF	TGTGCCAGCAGCGTAGCTCCTGGGATTATGGGGACAGATACGCAGTATTTT
NA	TRBV10-3	many	TRBJ1-6	CAISESWGLPLHF	TGTGCCATCAGTGAGTCTTGGGGGCTCCCCCTCCACTTT
NA	TRBV20-1	many	TRBJ2-1	CSARDQRPTRRINEQFF	TGCAGTGCTAGAGACCAGCGGCCGACCCGAAGGATAAATGAGCAGTTCTTC
NA	TRBV9	many	TRBJ2-2	CASSVEGGDTGELFF	TGTGCCAGCAGCGTAGAGGGGGGAGACACCGGGGAGCTGTTTTTT
NA	TRBV7-2	few	TRBJ2-7	CASSLGSREDEQYF	TGTGCCAGCAGCTTAGGGTCCCGAGAAGACGAGCAGTACTTC
NA	TRBV27	many	TRBJ1-4	CASSPLGGDEKLFF	TGTGCCAGCAGTCCCCTGGGGGGGGATGAAAAACTGTTTTTT
NA	TRBV5-1	many	TRBJ2-7	CASSLELGVYEQYF	TGCGCCAGCAGCTTGGAGCTGGGCGTGTACGAGCAGTACTTC
TRBD2	TRBV29-1	many	TRBJ2-1	CSVETPSGRQENEQFF	TGCAGCGTTGAAACCCCTAGCGGGAGGCAGGAAAATGAGCAGTTCTTC
TRBD1	TRBV10-3	many	TRBJ1-2	CAIRSTSTGGWYGYTF	TGTGCCATCAGATCAACATCCACAGGGGGCTGGTATGGCTACACCTTC
NA	TRBV7-8	many	TRBJ2-7	CASSFRDWGYEQYF	TGTGCCAGCAGCTTCCGGGACTGGGGGTACGAGCAGTACTTC
NA	TRBV5-1	many	TRBJ2-7	CASSFGQVSSYEQYF	TGCGCCAGCAGCTTCGGCCAGGTTAGCTCCTACGAGCAGTACTTC
NA	TRBV12-3/TRBV12-4	many	TRBJ2-7	CASSKGLASYEQYF	TGTGCCAGCAGTAAGGGCCTAGCCTCCTACGAGCAGTACTTC